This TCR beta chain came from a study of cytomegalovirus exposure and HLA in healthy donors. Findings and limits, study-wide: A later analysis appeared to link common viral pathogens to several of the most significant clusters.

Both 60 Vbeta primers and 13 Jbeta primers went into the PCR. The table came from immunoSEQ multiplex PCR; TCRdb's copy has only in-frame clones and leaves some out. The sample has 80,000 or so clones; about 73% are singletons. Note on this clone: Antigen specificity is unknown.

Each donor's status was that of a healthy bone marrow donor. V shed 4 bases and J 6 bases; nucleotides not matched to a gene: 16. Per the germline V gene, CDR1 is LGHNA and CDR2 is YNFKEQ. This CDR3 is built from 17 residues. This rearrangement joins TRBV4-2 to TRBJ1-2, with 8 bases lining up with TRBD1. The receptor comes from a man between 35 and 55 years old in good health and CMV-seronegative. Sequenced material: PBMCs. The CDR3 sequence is CASSREFSGQGVHGYTF. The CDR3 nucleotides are TGTGCCAGCAGCCGGGAGTTTAGCGGACAGGGTGTTCATGGCTACACCTTC.